A single sample is the source of the 11 T cell receptor beta chains below, sequenced in a study of T cell changes during pregnancy in multiple sclerosis. Measured with immunoSEQ multiplex PCR; TCRdb has only the in-frame clones, and not every one. The table shows roughly 42,000 clones, with 88% occurring only once. The specimen comprised CD4+ T cells from peripheral blood mononuclear cells, sampled in the second trimester of pregnancy. These receptor sequences come from a female donor with multiple sclerosis, enrolled in a pregnancy study.

This chain uses TRBV5-4 with TRBJ1-2, with 9 bases lining up with TRBD1. V was pared by 3 bases and J by 6 bases, with 3 bases of the junction left unmatched. From germline, CDR1 is SGHNT and CDR2 YYREEE (reference sequence). This CDR3 region has 13 residues. The CDR3: CASSYRTGDGYTF. The CDR3 nucleotides are TGTGCCAGCAGCTATAGGACAGGGGATGGCTACACCTTC.

The chain links TRBV5-4 to TRBJ2-5, with unresolved D. CDR1 is SGHNT, CDR2 YYREEE, per germline (reference sequence). The CDR3 has 11 amino acids. Deletions cut 3 bases from V and 5 bases from J, with 5 bases between. The chain's CDR3 is CASSSAETQYF. In nucleotides, the CDR3 is TGTGCCAGCAGCTCAGCGGAGACCCAGTACTTC.

This chain joins TRBV21-1 and TRBJ2-1; TRBD1, the table's D call, lacks a check against the DNA. TRBV21-1 is reported as a pseudogene. CDR3 length equals 16 residues. This CDR3 reads CASSKGLTISYNEQFF. For the CDR3, the DNA is TGTGCCAGCAGCAAAGGGCTGACAATTAGCTACAATGAGCAGTTCTTC.

This CDR3 is CASSLLGNTEAFF. CDR3 bases: TGTGCCAGCAGTTTGCTCGGGAACACTGAAGCTTTCTTT. The chain joins TRBV28 to TRBJ1-1; D remains unclear. V was shortened by 3 bases and J by 1 base, with 6 bases between the two germline ends. From germline, CDR1 is MDHEN and CDR2 SYDVKM. This CDR3 region has 13 residues.

The J gene is TRBJ2-1, the V gene TRBV6-5; TRBD2 is a possible D gene (5 bases). The CDR3 runs to 15 residues. Germline CDR1 reads MNHEY; CDR2 reads SVGAGI. V was cut by 8 bases and J by 0 bases, with 14 bases left in between. The DNA for the CDR3 is TGTGCCAGCCTCCCACGGAGGAGCTCCTACAATGAGCAGTTCTTC. Its protein product is CASLPRRSSYNEQFF.

The gene calls are TRBV7-3 and TRBJ2-3, with 8 bases fitting TRBD2. From germline, CDR1 is SGHTA and CDR2 FQGTGA. J lost 7 bases, V lost 5 bases, and 14 bases had no gene match. The CDR3 runs 16 residues. CDR3 residues: CASSPASGPESYTQYF. Here the CDR3 DNA reads TGTGCCAGCAGCCCCGCTAGCGGGCCGGAATCCTATACGCAGTATTTT.

The genes are TRBV6-4 and TRBJ1-2; 7 nucleotides match TRBD1. The CDR3 is made up of 13 amino acids. V dropped 6 bases and J dropped 7; count of bases not matched to a gene: 8. Germline V gene sequence: CDR1 MRHNA, CDR2 SNTAGT. DNA for the CDR3: TGTGCCAGCAGAGGCGACAGGGTTGTTGGCTACACCTTC. It yields the protein CASRGDRVVGYTF.

The chain joins TRBV28 to TRBJ1-5, with D tentatively TRBD1 (6 bases). V lost 4 bases to trimming and J lost 0 bases, with 10 bases between them. The CDR3 extends over 15 amino acids. Germline values: CDR1 MDHEN, CDR2 SYDVKM. The CDR3 sequence is CASSSGQISNQPQHF. CDR3 bases: TGTGCCAGCAGTTCCGGACAGATTAGCAATCAGCCCCAGCATTTT.

The V call is TRBV28, the J call TRBJ1-1; 8 nucleotides agree with TRBD1. V shed 7 bases and J 5 bases; nucleotides not matched to a gene: 9. Germline lookup yields CDR1 MDHEN and CDR2 SYDVKM. The CDR3 extends over 14 amino acids. Written as DNA, the CDR3 is TGTGCCAGCAACACCGGACAGGGACGGACTGAAGCTTTCTTT. It translates to CASNTGQGRTEAFF.

The chain has TRBV7-9 and TRBJ2-5; tentatively, D is TRBD1 (6 bases). Trimming pared 5 bases from V and 1 base from J, leaving 17 bases between. Germline V lookup: CDR1 SEHNR, CDR2 FQNEAQ (reference sequence). The length of the CDR3 is 16 residues. CDR3 loop: CASSPTWTAIQETQYF. CDR3 bases: TGTGCCAGCAGCCCGACTTGGACAGCCATCCAAGAGACCCAGTACTTC.

This chain joins TRBV6-1 and TRBJ1-1; a weak D match, TRBD1 (6 bases). The CDR3 has 13 residues. V lost 6 bases and J 0 bases, leaving 8 bases between the germline ends. Germline CDR1 and CDR2: MNHNS and SASEGT. In nucleotides, the CDR3 is TGTGCCAGCAGGGACAGTCTGAACACTGAAGCTTTCTTT. As protein: CASRDSLNTEAFF.